This TCR beta chain was recovered during a study of T cells in Graves' hyperthyroidism and ophthalmopathy. General observations from the study: Among clonotypes expanded in thyroid above 0.001, most were also found in blood.

CDR3 size: 12 residues. Trimming took off 3 bases at V and 4 bases at J, with 4 bases between the two ends. Using RNA transcripts as the source, TCR beta CDR3 regions were amplified. The TCR CDR3 first-round RT-PCR relied on the HTBI primer set. TCRdb re-analysed the multiplex PCR reads in MiXCR, keeping a single row per CDR3 protein. Seen here are around 50,000 distinct CDR3 sequences, approximately 52% observed once, and the top ten hold about a tenth. The sample holds many counts of this clonotype. No antigen is known for it. Sequenced: blood. The clonotype was recovered from a woman between 50 and 59 years old with Graves' ophthalmopathy. This sequence joins TRBV12-3 or TRBV12-4 and TRBJ2-1, with D unclear. CDR3 DNA: TGTGCCAGCAGTTTGGTTTACAATGAGCAGTTCTTC. Translating gives CASSLVYNEQFF.